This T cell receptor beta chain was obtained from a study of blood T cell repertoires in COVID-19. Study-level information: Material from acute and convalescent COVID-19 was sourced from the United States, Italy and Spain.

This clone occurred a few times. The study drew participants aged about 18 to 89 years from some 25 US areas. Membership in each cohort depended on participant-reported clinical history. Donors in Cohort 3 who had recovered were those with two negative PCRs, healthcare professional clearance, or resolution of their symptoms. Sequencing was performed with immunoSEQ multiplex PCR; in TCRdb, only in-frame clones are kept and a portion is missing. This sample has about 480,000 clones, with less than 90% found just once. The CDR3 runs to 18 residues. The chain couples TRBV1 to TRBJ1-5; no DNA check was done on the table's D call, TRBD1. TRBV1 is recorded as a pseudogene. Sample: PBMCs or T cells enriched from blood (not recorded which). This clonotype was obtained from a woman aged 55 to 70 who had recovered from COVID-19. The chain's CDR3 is CTSSQANMDSALSQPQHF. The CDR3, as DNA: TGCACCAGCAGCCAGGCAAATATGGACAGTGCCCTATCGCAGCCCCAGCATTTT.